This T cell receptor beta chain was observed in a study of early T cells in non-severe SARS-CoV-2 infection. Study-wide background: Chains stayed unpaired after sequencing of bulk RNA from unsorted whole blood. Study findings and constraints: The matching step, a VDJdb search, favored anti-spike CD8 responses and missed private and CD4 specificities.

Each cDNA molecule carried a unique molecular identifier. TCRdb used MiXCR to reprocess the 5' RACE reads, holding one entry per CDR3 protein. The repertoire holds roughly 50,000 distinct CDR3 sequences, with about 10% as singletons. Looked up from germline, CDR1 is SGHTA and CDR2 is FQGNSA. After removal of 7 bases from V and 0 bases from J, the junction contained 7 bases not matched to a gene. The CDR3 consists of 15 residues. This clonotype was seen at least ten times. Its specificity is not known. The receptor was isolated from an adult who was a healthcare worker with PCR-confirmed SARS-CoV-2 infection or an uninfected control (not recorded which). The chain links TRBV7-2 to TRBJ1-2; 8 nucleotides line up with TRBD1. The sequenced sample was whole blood. CDR3 nucleotide sequence: TGTGCCAGCAAAAGGCAGGGGGCGACTAACTATGGCTACACCTTC. Translation gives CASKRQGATNYGYTF.